This T cell receptor beta chain was found in a study of T cell repertoires in cytomegalovirus infection. Whole-study results and caveats: Frequencies of public TCR beta families were cumulated, and this identified carriers of CMV plus the relevant HLA.

This clonotype was found a few times. Its matching antigen is unknown. Trimming stripped 2 bases from V and 1 base from J, with 9 bases between. Germline-derived CDR1 and CDR2 are MNHEY and SVGAGI. The CDR3 is 15 amino acids. TCRdb processed the reads anew with MiXCR; each CDR3 protein has one entry. The table records 49,000 or so distinct CDR3 sequences, around 21% of them present only once. The rearrangement uses TRBV6-5 and TRBJ2-1; the D gene is possibly TRBD1 (5 bases). The specimen was CD8+ T cells from cultured PBMCs, collected from culture after CMV antigen stimulation. The TCR originated in a human donor in good health (CMV status not recorded). Some clones in this sample may be carry-over from other donors' samples. CDR3 sequence reads: CASSYKQGSYNEQFF. The CDR3 DNA follows: TGTGCCAGCAGTTACAAGCAGGGTTCCTACAATGAGCAGTTCTTC.